This TCR beta chain was recorded in a study of blood T cell repertoires in COVID-19. Turning to the study itself: The United States, Italy and Spain supplied acute and convalescent COVID-19 samples.

The CDR3 length is 17 residues. The V gene lost 5 bases and the J gene lost 0 bases, with 16 bases spanning the gap. Germline V gene sequence: CDR1 SGHAT, CDR2 FQNNGV. Authors' data handling: Cell counts per sample came from amplifying reference gene primers. The repertoire was sequenced with immunoSEQ multiplex PCR; TCRdb's copy has only in-frame clones and lacks some. The V and J calls and clone size are taken from that table; D and trimming were inferred from the DNA. Of under 350,000 clones in the sample, more than 75% were seen once. This receptor was taken from a man aged 65 to 85 with acute or convalescent COVID-19. J is TRBJ2-2 and V is TRBV11-2; no firm D call. What was sequenced was peripheral blood. The CDR3 coding sequence is TGTGCCAGCAGCACGATCAGAATCCGAACGAACACCGGGGAGCTGTTTTTT. The encoded protein is CASSTIRIRTNTGELFF.